Shown below are 14 T cell receptor beta chains from a single sample sequenced in a study of identical twins. In TCRdb, the 5' RACE reads were re-called with MiXCR into one record per CDR3 protein. The data show some 1,600,000 distinct CDR3 sequences, about 31% seen once. Sequenced sample: cord blood. These TCRs come from a newborn girl in good health.

This clonotype was detected a few times. V gene TRBV5-1 combines with J gene TRBJ2-1, with D hard to call. The germline V gene has CDR1 SGHRS and CDR2 YFSETQ. V lost 0 bases and J lost 2, with 12 bases in between. The CDR3 is made up of 16 amino acids. This CDR3 reads CASSLGIVTPYNEQFF. CDR3 coding DNA: TGCGCCAGCAGCTTGGGGATAGTGACCCCCTACAATGAGCAGTTCTTC. The full variable domain, its missing parts supplied by reference TRBV5-1 and TRBJ2-1, is KAGVTQTPRYLIKTRGQQVTLSCSPISGHRSVSWYQQTPGQGLQFLFEYFSETQRNKGNFPGRFSGRQFSNSRSEMNVSTLELGDSALYLCASSLGIVTPYNEQFFGPGTRLTVL.

This clonotype has only a few counts. The V and J genes are TRBV28 and TRBJ2-3; 7 bases align to TRBD1. There are 14 residues in the CDR3. The J segment lost 7 bases and the V segment lost 7 bases, leaving 11 bases of the junction unmatched. The germline V gene has CDR1 MDHEN and CDR2 SYDVKM. CDR3 DNA: TGTGCCAGCACGGAGAGGGGGCGTAGAAATACGCAGTATTTT. It is translated as CASTERGRRNTQYF.

V and J are TRBV24-1 and TRBJ2-7; tentatively, D is TRBD2 (7 bases). Looked up from germline, CDR1 is KGHDR and CDR2 is SFDVKD. This CDR3 comprises 12 residues. The ends were cut back, 12 bases at V and 7 bases at J, with 18 bases in the middle. CDR3 loop: CAVGGQGNEQYF. For the CDR3, the DNA is TGTGCCGTGGGGGGGCAGGGGAATGAGCAGTACTTC.

On this clonotype itself: A junction boundary mismatches the germline segment, possibly from a read error. The chain has TRBV20-1 and TRBJ1-6; 7 positions agree with TRBD1. The germline CDR1 and CDR2 sequences are DFQATT and SNEGSKA (reference sequence). The CDR3 sequence is 13 residues long. DNA for the CDR3: TGCAGCGCTATCCGGGACAGTAATTCACCCCTCCACTTT. This encodes CSAIRDSNSPLHF.

This clonotype appeared a single time. The V and J genes are TRBV9 and TRBJ2-7; the D gene is possibly TRBD2 (6 bases). The end of the DNA aligns better with TRBJ2-4, so the J call may be wrong. From germline, CDR1 is SGDLS and CDR2 YYNGEE. This CDR3 comprises 15 residues. The CDR3 region is CASSPSGLSQDIQYF. Written as DNA, the CDR3 is TGTGCCAGCAGCCCCAGCGGGCTATCCCAGGACATTCAGTACTTC.

This clonotype has at least ten counts. The V call is TRBV10-3, the J call TRBJ2-4, with TRBD2 matching over 12 bases. The J call is uncertain, as TRBJ2-7 better fits the DNA end. The CDR3 consists of 14 residues. Germline V gene data show CDR1 as ENHRY and CDR2 as SYGVKD. CDR3 region: CAISGLAGVYEQYF. The CDR3 region has the DNA TGTGCCATCAGTGGACTAGCGGGAGTTTACGAGCAGTACTTC.

The chain recombines TRBV19 with TRBJ1-2; tentative D call: TRBD1 (5 bases). The germline V gene encodes CDR1 LNHDA and CDR2 SQIVND (reference sequence). The CDR3 covers 14 residues. Trimming took off 5 bases at V and 6 bases at J, with 16 bases between the two ends. The chain's CDR3 is CASSAPQGSHGYTF. The CDR3 DNA is TGTGCCAGTAGTGCACCTCAGGGTAGCCATGGCTACACCTTC.

This clonotype was picked up a small number of times. The chain carries TRBV12-3 or TRBV12-4 and TRBJ2-3; 7 bases agree with TRBD1. The CDR3 is made up of 16 amino acids. The junction had 6 bases not matched to a gene; V was cut back by 3 bases and J by 0 bases. Written as DNA, the CDR3 is TGTGCCAGCAGTTTCCGGACAGGTTCTAGCACAGATACGCAGTATTTT. It yields the protein CASSFRTGSSTDTQYF.

V and J are TRBV19 and TRBJ1-1, with unresolved D. V gave up 1 base and J gave up 0 bases, with 12 bases separating them. The CDR3 sequence is 16 residues long. Germline-derived CDR1 and CDR2 are LNHDA and SQIVND (reference sequence). Written as DNA, the CDR3 is TGTGCCAGTAGTATAGTGGAGCGCGGACTGAACACTGAAGCTTTCTTT. It encodes CASSIVERGLNTEAFF.

This clonotype was found a few times. The chain links TRBV29-1 to TRBJ1-1; the D gene is possibly TRBD1 (6 bases). The V and J ends lost 1 base and 2 bases respectively, with 11 bases between them. Germline V CDR1 and CDR2: SQVTM, ANQGSEA. The CDR3 spans 14 residues. CDR3 coding DNA: TGCAGCGTTGAAGTCAGGGGCCCCAACACTGAAGCTTTCTTT. Amino acids: CSVEVRGPNTEAFF.

As regards this clonotype: One base away lies a much larger clone, so this may be a sequencing read error. The chain recombines TRBV5-1 with TRBJ2-1, with 8 bases lining up with TRBD2. Germline CDR1 and CDR2: SGHRS and YFSETQ. V gave up 2 bases and J gave up 4 bases; unmatched junction bases: 5. The CDR3 contains 15 residues. CDR3 coding DNA: TGCGCCAGCAGCTTACCTAGCGGGTTTTACAATGAGCAGTTCTTC. Residues: CASSLPSGFYNEQFF.

The chain joins TRBV9 to TRBJ1-2; no firm D call. This CDR3 region has 15 residues. V was shortened by 1 base and J by 0 bases, with 10 bases between the two germline ends. CDR1 and CDR2 from the germline V gene are SGDLS and YYNGEE. In nucleotides, the CDR3 is TGTGCCAGCAGCGTACACGGGGAGGCTAACTATGGCTACACCTTC. Encoded protein: CASSVHGEANYGYTF.

As to this clonotype: Possible read error: a much larger clone is one base away. The chain employs TRBV6-5 and TRBJ1-2, with a possible D match to TRBD1 (6 bases). The CDR3 contains 12 residues. The germline gives CDR1 MNHEY, CDR2 SVGAGI. In DNA, the CDR3 is TGTGCCAGCAGTTACTCGACAGGTGGCCACACCTTC. Its translation: CASSYSTGGHTF.

This clonotype was counted a few times. The genes are TRBV11-2 and TRBJ2-1; 8 positions match TRBD2. V trimming: 5 bases; J trimming: 10 bases; junction bases outside the gene matches: 19. The CDR3 consists of 17 residues. The germline V gene encodes CDR1 SGHAT and CDR2 FQNNGV. The CDR3 DNA sequence: TGTGCCAGCAGCCTCTGGCTGGCGGGGGGATACAATGACGAGCAGTTCTTC. As protein: CASSLWLAGGYNDEQFF.